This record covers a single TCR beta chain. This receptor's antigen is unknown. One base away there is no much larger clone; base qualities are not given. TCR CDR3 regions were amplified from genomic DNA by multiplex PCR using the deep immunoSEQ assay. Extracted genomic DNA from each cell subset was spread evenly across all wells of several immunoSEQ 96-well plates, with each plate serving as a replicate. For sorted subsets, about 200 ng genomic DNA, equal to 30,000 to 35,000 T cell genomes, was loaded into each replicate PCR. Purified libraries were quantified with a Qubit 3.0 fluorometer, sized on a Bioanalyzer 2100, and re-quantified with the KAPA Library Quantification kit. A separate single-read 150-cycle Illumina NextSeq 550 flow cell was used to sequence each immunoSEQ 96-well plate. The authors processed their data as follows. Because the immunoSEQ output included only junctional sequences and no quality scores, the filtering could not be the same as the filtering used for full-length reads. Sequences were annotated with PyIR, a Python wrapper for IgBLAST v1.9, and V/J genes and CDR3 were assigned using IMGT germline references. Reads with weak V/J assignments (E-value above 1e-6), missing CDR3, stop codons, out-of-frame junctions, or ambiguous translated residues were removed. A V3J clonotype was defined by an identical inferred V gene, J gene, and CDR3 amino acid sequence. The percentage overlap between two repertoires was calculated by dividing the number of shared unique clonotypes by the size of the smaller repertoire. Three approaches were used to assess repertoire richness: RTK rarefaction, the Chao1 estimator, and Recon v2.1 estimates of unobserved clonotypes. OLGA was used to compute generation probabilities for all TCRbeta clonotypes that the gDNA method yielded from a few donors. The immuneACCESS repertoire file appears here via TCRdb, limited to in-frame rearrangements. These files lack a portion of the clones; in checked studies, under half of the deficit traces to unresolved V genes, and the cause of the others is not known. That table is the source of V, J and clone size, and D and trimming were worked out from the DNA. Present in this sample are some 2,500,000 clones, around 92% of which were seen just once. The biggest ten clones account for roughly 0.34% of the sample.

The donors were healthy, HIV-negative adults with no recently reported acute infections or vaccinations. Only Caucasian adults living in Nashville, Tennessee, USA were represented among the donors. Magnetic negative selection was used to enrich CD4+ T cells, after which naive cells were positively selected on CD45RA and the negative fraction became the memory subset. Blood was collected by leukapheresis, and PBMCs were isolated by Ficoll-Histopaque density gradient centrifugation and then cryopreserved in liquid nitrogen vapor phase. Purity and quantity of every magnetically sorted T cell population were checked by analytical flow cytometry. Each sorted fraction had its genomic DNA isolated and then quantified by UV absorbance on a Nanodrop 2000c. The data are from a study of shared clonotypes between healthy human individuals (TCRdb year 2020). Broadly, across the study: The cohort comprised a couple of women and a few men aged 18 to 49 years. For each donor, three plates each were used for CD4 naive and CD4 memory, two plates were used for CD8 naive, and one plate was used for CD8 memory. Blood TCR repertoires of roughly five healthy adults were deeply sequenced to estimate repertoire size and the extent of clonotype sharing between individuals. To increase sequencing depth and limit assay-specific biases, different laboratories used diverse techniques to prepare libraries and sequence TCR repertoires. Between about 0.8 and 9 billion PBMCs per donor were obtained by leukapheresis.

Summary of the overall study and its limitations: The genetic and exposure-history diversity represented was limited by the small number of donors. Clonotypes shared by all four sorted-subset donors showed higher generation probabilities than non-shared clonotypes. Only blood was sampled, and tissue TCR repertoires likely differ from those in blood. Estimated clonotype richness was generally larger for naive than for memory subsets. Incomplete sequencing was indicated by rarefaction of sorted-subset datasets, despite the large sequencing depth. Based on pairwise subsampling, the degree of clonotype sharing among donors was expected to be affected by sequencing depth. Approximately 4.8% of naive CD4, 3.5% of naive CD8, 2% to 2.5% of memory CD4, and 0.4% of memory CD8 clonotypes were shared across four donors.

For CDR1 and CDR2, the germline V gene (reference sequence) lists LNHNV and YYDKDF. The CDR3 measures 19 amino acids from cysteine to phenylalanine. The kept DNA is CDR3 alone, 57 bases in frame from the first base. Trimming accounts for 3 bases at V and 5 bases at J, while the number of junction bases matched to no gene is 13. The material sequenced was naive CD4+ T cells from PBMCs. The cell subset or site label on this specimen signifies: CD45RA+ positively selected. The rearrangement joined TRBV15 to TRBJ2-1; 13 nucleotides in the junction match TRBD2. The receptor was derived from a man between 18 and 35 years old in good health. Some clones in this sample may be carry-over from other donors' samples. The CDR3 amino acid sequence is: CATSRGLAGLRSGNNEQFF. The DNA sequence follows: TGTGCCACCAGCAGGGGACTAGCGGGATTACGCTCAGGAAACAATGAGCAGTTCTTC.